This TCR beta chain was sequenced in a study of T cells after posttransplantation cyclophosphamide. Study-wide findings and caveats: Tissue-infiltrating T cells from skin or gut overlapped little with blood T cells.

Assay used: immunoSEQ multiplex PCR; TCRdb lists only in-frame clones, some missing. The sample yields roughly 32,000 clones, without any singletons. This CDR3 has 13 residues. V lost 8 bases to trimming and J lost 2 bases; unmatched junction nucleotides: 5. Per germline, CDR1 SNHLY and CDR2 FYNNEI. This clone was recorded many times. As yet, its antigen is unknown. Input material: PBMCs. The chain links TRBV2 to TRBJ1-1; TRBD1 matches at 7 bases. The sequence was obtained from a woman under 40 in good health and a related stem cell transplant donor. Here the CDR3 DNA reads TGTGCCAGCGGGGGACAGCCAAACACTGAAGCTTTCTTT. Translation gives CASGGQPNTEAFF.